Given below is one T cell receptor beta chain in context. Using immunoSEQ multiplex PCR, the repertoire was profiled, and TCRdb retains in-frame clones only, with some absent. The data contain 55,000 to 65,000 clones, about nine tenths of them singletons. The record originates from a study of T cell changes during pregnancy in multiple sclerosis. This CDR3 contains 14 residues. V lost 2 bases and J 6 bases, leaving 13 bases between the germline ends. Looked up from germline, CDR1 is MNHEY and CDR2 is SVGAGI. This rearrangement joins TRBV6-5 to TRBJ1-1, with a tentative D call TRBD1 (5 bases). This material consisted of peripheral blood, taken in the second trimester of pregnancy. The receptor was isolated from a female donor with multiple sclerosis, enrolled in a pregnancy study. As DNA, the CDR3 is TGTGCCAGCAGTTACAAACAGGATAGGGCTGAAGCTTTCTTT. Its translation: CASSYKQDRAEAFF.